This TCR beta chain is drawn from a study of T cell responses to AZD1222 COVID-19 vaccine. The assay was immunoSEQ multiplex PCR, and TCRdb's table has in-frame clones only and misses some. The table shows about 120,000 clones, with roughly 90% occurring only once. Of note for this clone: Its antigen is currently unknown.

Findings of the study overall: Spike-specific TCR repertoires showed rising breadth and depth after two AZD1222 doses. Clonal diversity may have been underestimated, and the donors were mostly white British, with more females than males. No day 14 peak samples; only post-peak repertoires were characterized. There were vaccine-associated CD4 TCRs across spike, dominant at 160-218 and 743-854.

The V end was cut by 0 bases, the J end by 1 base, with 8 bases between. From germline, CDR1 is SGDLS and CDR2 YYNGEE. The CDR3 is made up of 15 amino acids. The chain recombines TRBV9 with TRBJ2-1; D gene ambiguous. The sequence came from an adult in good health. The specimen was peripheral blood, collected on day 0 of AZD1222 vaccination. CDR3 bases: TGTGCCAGCAGCGTAGATACGCGTTCCTACAATGAGCAGTTCTTC. Protein product: CASSVDTRSYNEQFF.